These T cell receptor beta chains were read from a single sample in a study of T cell responses to AZD1222 COVID-19 vaccine. Assay: immunoSEQ multiplex PCR; the TCRdb copy retains only in-frame clones and omits some. The repertoire holds about 89,000 clones, with 89% as singletons. The source material was peripheral blood, sampled 28 days after the second AZD1222 dose. The source of these receptors is an adult who received the AZD1222 COVID-19 vaccine. CDR3s include the opening cysteine and the closing phenylalanine or tryptophan. Fields, in order: clone size, D gene, J gene, V gene, CDR3 DNA, CDR3 protein. The D gene is left open where the match is weak. Rows give clone size only sometimes, using once, few, many, or a class for an expanded clone.

>NA|NA|TRBJ1-5|TRBV3-1/TRBV3-2
TGTGCCAGCAGCCAAGCGAACCAAAATCAGCCCCAGCATTTT
CASSQANQNQPQHF
>NA|NA|TRBJ2-1|TRBV18
TGTGCCAGCTCACCACTCGGACAGTCCCCGTGGGAGCAGTTCTTC
CASSPLGQSPWEQFF
>NA|TRBD1|TRBJ2-7|TRBV5-5
TGTGCCAGCAGCTTGGAGGGGGCCTCCGAGCAGTACTTC
CASSLEGASEQYF
>NA|NA|TRBJ1-6|TRBV13
TGTGCCAGCAGCTTTGGAGGGAGTTCACCCCTCCACTTT
CASSFGGSSPLHF
>once|TRBD1|TRBJ1-2|TRBV18
TGTGCCAGCTCACGACGAATCGACAGGGAGTATGGCTACACCTTC
CASSRRIDREYGYTF
>NA|NA|TRBJ1-4|TRBV24-1
TGTGCCACCAGTGAAGGTGAAAAACTGTTTTTT
CATSEGEKLFF
>NA|NA|TRBJ1-2|TRBV7-9
TGTGCCAGCAGTGATCTCCAGGTAGCTAACTATGGCTACACCTTC
CASSDLQVANYGYTF
>NA|TRBD1|TRBJ2-1|TRBV4-3
TGCGCCAGCAGCCACGCTCCGGGACAGGGTTGGTCAGGAGAGCAGTTCTTC
CASSHAPGQGWSGEQFF
>NA|NA|TRBJ2-5|TRBV14
TGTGCCAGCAGCAATTTTGGACTGCAAGAGACCCAGTACTTC
CASSNFGLQETQYF
>NA|NA|TRBJ1-5|TRBV7-2
TGTGCCAGCAGCTTGCTGGCAAGGGGTCAGCCCCAGCATTTT
CASSLLARGQPQHF
>NA|NA|TRBJ1-1|TRBV4-1
TGCGCCAGCAGCCAAGACTCCCGGCCCGGGACAATGAACACTGAAGCTTTCTTT
CASSQDSRPGTMNTEAFF
>NA|NA|TRBJ2-7|TRBV19
TGTGCCAGTAGTATGTGGGGCAGCCACTACGAGCAGTACTTC
CASSMWGSHYEQYF
>once|TRBD1|TRBJ1-2|TRBV7-3
TGTGCCAGCAGCCTCAACAGGGGGGACTATGGCTACACCTTC
CASSLNRGDYGYTF
>NA|NA|TRBJ1-2|TRBV6-5
TGTGCCAGCAGTTACGAGACCGGTCGGGGCTACACCTTC
CASSYETGRGYTF
>NA|NA|TRBJ2-3|TRBV30
TGTGCCTGGAATGGAGTAAGCACAGATACGCAGTATTTT
CAWNGVSTDTQYF
>NA|NA|TRBJ2-2|TRBV6-2/TRBV6-3
TGTGCCAGCAGTTACGTGGCGGGGAGGAACACCGGGGAGCTGTTTTTT
CASSYVAGRNTGELFF
>NA|NA|TRBJ1-2|TRBV6-6
TGTGCCAGCAGTCACGACGGGACTAACTATGGCTACACCTTC
CASSHDGTNYGYTF
>NA|NA|TRBJ1-1|TRBV2
TGTGCCAGCGAAACCTGGACATTGAACACTGAAGCTTTCTTT
CASETWTLNTEAFF
>NA|NA|TRBJ2-2|TRBV7-9
TGTGCCAGCGACTATGGGTCTGGCGGGGAGCTGTTTTTT
CASDYGSGGELFF
>NA|NA|TRBJ2-7|TRBV19
TGTGCCAGTAGTATAAGAGGGGACCACTACGAGCAGTACTTC
CASSIRGDHYEQYF
>NA|NA|TRBJ1-5|TRBV3-1/TRBV3-2
TGTGCCAGCAGCGAAAACAATCAGCCCCAGCATTTT
CASSENNQPQHF
>NA|NA|TRBJ1-3|TRBV18
TGTGCCAGCTCACTTCCCAGACAGTACTCTGGAAACACCATATATTTT
CASSLPRQYSGNTIYF
>NA|NA|TRBJ2-3|TRBV5-5
TGTGCCAGCAGGTCAGGGGTTCGTGGAGATACGCAGTATTTT
CASRSGVRGDTQYF
>NA|TRBD2|TRBJ2-5|TRBV6-5
TGTGCCAGCAGTTACTCTAGCGGGGGGGAAGAGACCCAGTACTTC
CASSYSSGGEETQYF
>NA|NA|TRBJ2-2|TRBV29-1
TGCAGCGTTGGGGGGCCGACCGGGGAGCTGTTTTTT
CSVGGPTGELFF
>NA|TRBD1|TRBJ1-1|TRBV30
TGTGCCTGGAACCAGGGGGACGCTGAAGCTTTCTTT
CAWNQGDAEAFF
>NA|TRBD1|TRBJ2-1|TRBV2
TGTGCCAGCCAAGTTCCGGGACAGGGGTATGATGATGAGCAGTTCTTC
CASQVPGQGYDDEQFF
>once|NA|TRBJ1-1|TRBV19
TGTGCCAGTAGTGGGCAGGGCTACGACACTGAAGCTTTCTTT
CASSGQGYDTEAFF
>NA|NA|TRBJ2-7|TRBV5-6
TGTGCCAGCAGCTTAGGAGGGAGCTCCTACGAGCAGTACTTC
CASSLGGSSYEQYF
>NA|NA|TRBJ2-3|TRBV14
TGTGCCAGCAGCTTCCGGGTCTCAAGCACAGATACGCAGTATTTT
CASSFRVSSTDTQYF
>NA|NA|TRBJ1-3|TRBV5-6
TGTGCCAGCAGCAGAAAGGGGGGAAACACCATATATTTT
CASSRKGGNTIYF
>NA|NA|TRBJ2-1|TRBV5-5
TGTGCCAGCCTAGAAGAGGGGTCCCTAAACTACAATGAGCAGTTCTTC
CASLEEGSLNYNEQFF